The 18 T cell receptor beta chains reported below all come from one sample, sequenced in a study of Ad26.COV2.S vaccination and SARS-CoV-2 variants. Profiling relied on immunoSEQ multiplex PCR, and the TCRdb table lists in-frame clones only, not all of them. The data hold fewer than 900,000 clones, with around 92% observed a single time. Stated treatment: 19 received Ad26.COV2.S at low or high dose, single or two shots; about 5 received placebo; per-sample allocation not given. Day 63 following the first vaccine or placebo injection was when the samples were taken. The source was peripheral blood, collected in a trial of Ad26.COV2.S vaccine versus placebo. The receptors derive from a person between 18 and 59 years old who received the Ad26.COV2.S COVID-19 vaccine or a placebo.

This clone was recorded only once. The chain joins TRBV9 to TRBJ2-7, with TRBD2 matching 8 bases. CDR1 and CDR2 (germline): SGDLS, YYNGEE. The CDR3 runs 14 residues. V was clipped by 0 bases and J by 4 bases; unmatched bases: 3. Here the CDR3 reads CASSVGSSGYEQYF. In DNA form, the CDR3 reads TGTGCCAGCAGCGTAGGATCTAGCGGGTACGAGCAGTACTTC.

This chain connects TRBV5-1 to TRBJ2-1, with 9 bases that match TRBD2. With V trimmed by 4 bases and J by 3 bases, 8 bases remained unmatched. The CDR3 has 16 amino acids. The germline CDR1 and CDR2 sequences are SGHRS and YFSETQ. Here the CDR3 reads CASSPSGTSSYNEQFF. DNA for the CDR3: TGCGCCAGCAGCCCATCGGGGACTAGCAGCTACAATGAGCAGTTCTTC.

The chain recombines TRBV30 with TRBJ1-6, with D perhaps matching TRBD1 (6 bases). V was pared by 1 base and J by 7 bases, with 20 bases between. The CDR3 loop spans 17 amino acids. Germline CDR1 is GTSNPN and CDR2 is SVGIG (reference sequence). The CDR3 reads CAWSGEQGYRINSPLHF. CDR3 coding DNA: TGTGCCTGGAGTGGAGAACAGGGTTATAGGATCAATTCACCCCTCCACTTT.

The rearrangement links TRBV5-1 to TRBJ2-5, with TRBD2 matching 9 bases. The junction had 2 bases not matched to a gene; V was cut back by 3 bases and J by 5 bases. Germline values: CDR1 SGHRS, CDR2 YFSETQ. The CDR3 sequence is 13 residues long. CDR3 DNA sequence: TGCGCCAGCAGCTCGGGACTAGCTGAGACCCAGTACTTC. This sequence encodes CASSSGLAETQYF. Full variable domain (rest looked up from reference TRBV5-1 and TRBJ2-5): KAGVTQTPRYLIKTRGQQVTLSCSPISGHRSVSWYQQTPGQGLQFLFEYFSETQRNKGNFPGRFSGRQFSNSRSEMNVSTLELGDSALYLCASSSGLAETQYFGPGTRLLVL.

This chain joins TRBV4-2 and TRBJ2-6; D is ambiguous. The CDR3 runs to 17 residues. Looked up from germline, CDR1 is LGHNA and CDR2 is YNFKEQ. Trimming removed 2 bases from V and 5 bases from J, with 16 bases in between. DNA for the CDR3: TGTGCCAGCAGCCAAAACCCCGCCTCGGAGTGGGCCAACGTCCTGACTTTC. This codes for CASSQNPASEWANVLTF.

Concerning this clone: Within the sample, other DNA sequences also encode this same CDR3. The chain joins TRBV14 to TRBJ2-3; D is unresolved. The CDR3 spans 11 residues. Germline CDR1 is SGHDN and CDR2 is FVKESK. V was clipped by 1 base and J by 6 bases, with 2 bases between them. Here the CDR3 reads CASSQADTQYF. CDR3 DNA sequence: TGTGCCAGCAGCCAAGCGGATACGCAGTATTTT.

The V gene is TRBV15, the J gene TRBJ2-5; TRBD1 aligns across 8 bases. J was trimmed by 0 bases and V by 6 bases; bases with no gene match: 3. Germline CDR1 and CDR2: LNHNV and YYDKDF (reference sequence). The CDR3 extends over 14 amino acids. DNA of the CDR3: TGTGCCACCAGGTACAGGGGGTACCAAGAGACCCAGTACTTC. Translating gives CATRYRGYQETQYF. Full variable domain (missing parts from reference TRBV15 and TRBJ2-5): DAMVIQNPRYQVTQFGKPVTLSCSQTLNHNVMYWYQQKSSQAPKLLFHYYDKDFNNEADTPDNFQSRRPNTSFCFLDIRSPGLGDTAMYLCATRYRGYQETQYFGPGTRLLVL.

The chain uses TRBV7-2 and TRBJ2-5, with D uncertain. CDR3 size: 14 residues. Germline V gene lookup returns CDR1 SGHTA and CDR2 FQGNSA. V was shortened by 1 base and J by 4 bases, with 10 bases between the two germline ends. CDR3: CASSLGLGRETQYF. CDR3 DNA: TGTGCCAGCAGCTTAGGGCTCGGACGAGAGACCCAGTACTTC.

V is TRBV12-3 or TRBV12-4 and J is TRBJ1-2; no reliable D call. There are 13 residues in the CDR3. The V gene lost 0 bases and the J gene lost 3 bases, with 5 bases spanning the gap. The CDR3, as DNA: TGTGCCAGCAGTTTAGCCGGAGACTATGGCTACACCTTC. The encoded protein is CASSLAGDYGYTF.

The J gene is TRBJ2-2, the V gene TRBV3-1 (or the pseudogene TRBV3-2); TRBD2 agrees at 8 bases. V shed 0 bases, J shed 6 bases, and the junction held 15 bases outside the gene matches. This CDR3 region has 19 residues. Germline V lookup: CDR1 LGHDT, CDR2 YNNKEL (reference sequence). This CDR3 is CASSQDPFDSAGASGELFF. For the CDR3, the DNA is TGTGCCAGCAGCCAAGATCCCTTCGACTCAGCGGGAGCTTCCGGGGAGCTGTTTTTT.

The rearrangement uses TRBV9 and TRBJ2-1; D not resolved. The CDR3 totals 13 residues. V lost 5 bases to trimming and J lost 3 bases, with 9 bases between them. Germline V gene data show CDR1 as SGDLS and CDR2 as YYNGEE. The CDR3 here is CASSADLYNEQFF. DNA for the CDR3: TGTGCCAGCAGTGCGGACCTCTACAATGAGCAGTTCTTC.

This chain links TRBV7-6 with TRBJ2-1; D ambiguous. V lost 2 bases and J lost 7, with 9 bases in between. This CDR3 has 13 amino acids. Per germline, CDR1 SGHVS and CDR2 FNYEAQ. The CDR3 DNA reads TGTGCCAGCAGCTTACTCCCCCGAAATGAGCAGTTCTTC. The encoded protein is CASSLLPRNEQFF.

V and J are TRBV12-3 or TRBV12-4 and TRBJ2-7, with a tentative D call TRBD2 (7 bases). CDR3 length: 13 amino acids. V lost 3 bases and J lost 4, with 10 bases in between. The CDR3 DNA reads TGTGCCAGCAGTTTGGGGGGGCGGTACGAGCAGTACTTC. This sequence encodes CASSLGGRYEQYF.

The V and J genes are TRBV20-1 and TRBJ2-1; D is ambiguous. V shed 6 bases and J shed 8 bases, with 11 bases lying between them. The germline CDR1 and CDR2 sequences are DFQATT and SNEGSKA (reference sequence). This CDR3 region has 11 residues. The DNA for the CDR3 is TGCAGTGCCAGCCGATCCTATGAGCAGTTCTTC. As protein: CSASRSYEQFF.

As regards this clone: Other nucleotide sequences in the sample specify the same CDR3. This chain joins TRBV2 and TRBJ2-3, with 9 bases matching TRBD1. This CDR3 is built from 15 residues. Per the germline V gene, CDR1 is SNHLY and CDR2 is FYNNEI. V was clipped by 5 bases and J by 2 bases; unmatched bases: 5. The CDR3 is CASSPGQGFTDTQYF. The CDR3 region has the DNA TGTGCCAGCAGTCCAGGACAGGGGTTCACAGATACGCAGTATTTT.

This clone was found once. The V gene is TRBV6-6, the J gene TRBJ2-3; D ambiguous. The V end lost 0 bases, the J end lost 0 bases, and 1 base lay between the germline ends. Germline V gene lookup returns CDR1 MNHNY and CDR2 SVGAGI (reference sequence). CDR3 size: 13 residues. CDR3 sequence (DNA): TGTGCCAGCAGTTACTCGAGCACAGATACGCAGTATTTT. Protein sequence: CASSYSSTDTQYF.

The chain links TRBV2 to TRBJ2-2, with 7 bases aligning to TRBD2. V shed 8 bases and J 4 bases; nucleotides not matched to a gene: 4. CDR3 length: 13 residues. Germline values: CDR1 SNHLY, CDR2 FYNNEI. In DNA form, the CDR3 reads TGTGCCAGCCGGACGGGGGGCACCGGGGAGCTGTTTTTT. Its protein is CASRTGGTGELFF.

This CDR3 is CASSRTGGVRDTQYF. The CDR3 DNA follows: TGTGCCAGCAGTCGCACAGGTGGTGTGAGAGATACGCAGTATTTT. The chain carries TRBV6-5 and TRBJ2-3; tentative D call: TRBD1 (5 bases). This CDR3 spans 15 amino acids. With 5 bases removed from V and 5 bases from J, the gap between germline ends came to 17 bases. Germline V lookup: CDR1 MNHEY, CDR2 SVGAGI.